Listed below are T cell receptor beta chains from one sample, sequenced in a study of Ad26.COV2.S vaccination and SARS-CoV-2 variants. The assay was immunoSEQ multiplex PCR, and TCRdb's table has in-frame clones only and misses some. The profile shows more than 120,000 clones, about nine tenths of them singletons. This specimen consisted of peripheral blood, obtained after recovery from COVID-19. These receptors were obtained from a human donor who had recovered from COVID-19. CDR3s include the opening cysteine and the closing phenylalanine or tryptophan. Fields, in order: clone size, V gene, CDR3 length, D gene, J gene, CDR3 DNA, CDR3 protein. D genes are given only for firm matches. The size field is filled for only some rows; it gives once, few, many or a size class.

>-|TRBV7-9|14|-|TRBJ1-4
TGTGCCAGCAGCTTAGGGGTTCTTAATGAAAAACTGTTTTTT
CASSLGVLNEKLFF
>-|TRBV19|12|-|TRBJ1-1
TGTGCCACCTGGAGGGGGAACACTGAAGCTTTCTTT
CATWRGNTEAFF
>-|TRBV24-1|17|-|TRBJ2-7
TGTGCCACCAGTGATTTGTATGACCCGGGGGTAACCTACGAGCAGTACTTC
CATSDLYDPGVTYEQYF
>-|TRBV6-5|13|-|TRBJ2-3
TGTGCCAGCAGTTACTCCCCCCTTGATACGCAGTATTTT
CASSYSPLDTQYF
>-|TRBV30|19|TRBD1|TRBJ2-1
TGTGCCTGGAACCCAGAGACAGGGGCCAGCCTGTCGGATAACAATGAGCAGTTCTTC
CAWNPETGASLSDNNEQFF
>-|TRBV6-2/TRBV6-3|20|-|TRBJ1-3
TGTGCCAGCAGTTACACCCCGAGCACGGGACTGCGCGCCTCTGGAAACACCATATATTTT
CASSYTPSTGLRASGNTIYF
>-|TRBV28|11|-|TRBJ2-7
TGTGCCTCCGGGGCTACTTGGGAGCAGTACTTC
CASGATWEQYF
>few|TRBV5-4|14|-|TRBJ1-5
TGTGCCAGCAGCCCCGACGGATCAATTCAGCCCCAGCATTTT
CASSPDGSIQPQHF
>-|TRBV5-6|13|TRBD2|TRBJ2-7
TGTGCCAGCAGCGTGGGACTAGCGGTGGGGTGGTACTTC
CASSVGLAVGWYF
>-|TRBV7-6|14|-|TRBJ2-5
TGTGCCAGCAGCTTAGTTGAGACCCAAGAGACCCAGTACTTC
CASSLVETQETQYF
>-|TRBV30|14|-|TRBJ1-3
TGTGCCTGGAGTGTTGCCATCTCTGGAAACACCATATATTTT
CAWSVAISGNTIYF
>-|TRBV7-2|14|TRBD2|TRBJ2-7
TGTGCCAGCAGCAATAGCGGGGGTACCTACGAGCAGTACTTC
CASSNSGGTYEQYF
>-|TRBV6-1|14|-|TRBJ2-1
TGTGCCAGCAGTGACAGGGCCCTTACTGTTGAGCAGTTCTTC
CASSDRALTVEQFF
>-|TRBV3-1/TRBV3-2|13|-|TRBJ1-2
TGTGCCAGCAGCCAAGGTTACGGGGGTGGCTACACCTTC
CASSQGYGGGYTF
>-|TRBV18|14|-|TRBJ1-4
TGTGCCAGCTCACCGTCGGGGGCTAATGAAAAACTGTTTTTT
CASSPSGANEKLFF
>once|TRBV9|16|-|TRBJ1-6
TGTGCCAGCAGCCTTACAGGGAGCTCCTATAATTCACCCCTCCACTTT
CASSLTGSSYNSPLHF
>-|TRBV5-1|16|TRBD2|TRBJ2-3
TGCGCCAGCAGCCCCGGACTAGCGGGGAGCACAGATACGCAGTATTTT
CASSPGLAGSTDTQYF
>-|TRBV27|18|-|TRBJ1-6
TGTGCCAGCAGTTTAACAGGGTACTCAAGCTCCTATAATTCACCCCTCCACTTT
CASSLTGYSSSYNSPLHF
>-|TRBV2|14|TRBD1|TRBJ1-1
TGTGCCAGCAGCCGGACAGGGACACACACTGAAGCTTTCTTT
CASSRTGTHTEAFF
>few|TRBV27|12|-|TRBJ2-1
TGTGCCAGCAGCGGAGCGGGCTATGAGCAGTTCTTC
CASSGAGYEQFF
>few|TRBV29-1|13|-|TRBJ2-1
TGCAGCGTTCGAGGTGGGGGGTACAATGAGCAGTTCTTC
CSVRGGGYNEQFF
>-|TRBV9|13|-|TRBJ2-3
TGTGCCAGCAGCTCGCTCGGCACAGATACGCAGTATTTT
CASSSLGTDTQYF
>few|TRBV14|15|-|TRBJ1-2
TGTGCCAGCAGCTCCCCCCTCGACTTGACCTATGGCTACACCTTC
CASSSPLDLTYGYTF
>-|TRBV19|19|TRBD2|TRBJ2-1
TGTGCCAGTAGTATAGATCCGAGCGGGGGTAGGATTCGCTACAATGAGCAGTTCTTC
CASSIDPSGGRIRYNEQFF
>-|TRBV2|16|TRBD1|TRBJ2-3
TGTGCCAGCAAGGGAGGGCCGGGACAGGGTCCAGATACGCAGTATTTT
CASKGGPGQGPDTQYF
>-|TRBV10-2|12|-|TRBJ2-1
TGCGCCAGCAGTGAATTGGTAATTGAGCAGTTCTTC
CASSELVIEQFF
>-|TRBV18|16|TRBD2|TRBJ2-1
TGTGCCAGCTCACCTGTGATAGCGGGGGGGCATAATGAGCAGTTCTTC
CASSPVIAGGHNEQFF
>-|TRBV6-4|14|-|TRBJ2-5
TGTGCCAGCAGTGACGGGTGGTACCAAGAGACCCAGTACTTC
CASSDGWYQETQYF
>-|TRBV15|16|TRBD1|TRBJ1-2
TGTGCCACCAGCAGACCACAGGGGGGATTGGTCTATGGCTACACCTTC
CATSRPQGGLVYGYTF
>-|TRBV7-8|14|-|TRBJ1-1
TGTGCCAGCAGCTTAGGTCCGGGGAACACTGAAGCTTTCTTT
CASSLGPGNTEAFF
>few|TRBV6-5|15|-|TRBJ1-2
TGTGCCAGCAGTTGGCGGCCCGGGACTAACTATGGCTACACCTTC
CASSWRPGTNYGYTF
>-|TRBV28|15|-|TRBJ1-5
TGTGCCAGCAGGGTGGGATGGCCAAGGGGCCAGCCCCAGCATTTT
CASRVGWPRGQPQHF
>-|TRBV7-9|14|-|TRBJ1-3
TGTGCCAGCAGCTCAGGGTACTCCGGAAACACCATATATTTT
CASSSGYSGNTIYF
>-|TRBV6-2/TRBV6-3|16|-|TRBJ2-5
TGTGCCAGCAGTCCCCGGAGAGGGGGGATCTGGGAGACCCAGTACTTC
CASSPRRGGIWETQYF
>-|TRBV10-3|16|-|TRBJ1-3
TGTGCCATCACCGGAGGCAGTAAGAGCTCTGGAAACACCATATATTTT
CAITGGSKSSGNTIYF
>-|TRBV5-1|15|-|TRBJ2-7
TGCGCCAGCAGCTTGGTATCGACGGGGGCGTACGAGCAGTACTTC
CASSLVSTGAYEQYF
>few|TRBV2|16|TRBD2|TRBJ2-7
TGTGCCAGCAGGGACCGGACTAGCGGGGGGGCAAGGGAGCAGTACTTC
CASRDRTSGGAREQYF
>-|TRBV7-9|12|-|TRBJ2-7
TGTGCCAGCAGCTCCCCATCATCCGAGCAGTACTTC
CASSSPSSEQYF
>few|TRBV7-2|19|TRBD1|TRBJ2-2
TGTGCCAGCAGCTTAATGGGACAGGGGGCCGGGGCGTCTGCCGGGGAGCTGTTTTTT
CASSLMGQGAGASAGELFF
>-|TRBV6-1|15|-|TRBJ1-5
TGTGCCAGCAGTGAAGTGGAACAGTTCAATCAGCCCCAGCATTTT
CASSEVEQFNQPQHF
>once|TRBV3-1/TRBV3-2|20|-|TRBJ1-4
TGTGCCAGCAGCCAATTGACCGGGACACCAATCAGGGCAACTAATGAAAAACTGTTTTTT
CASSQLTGTPIRATNEKLFF
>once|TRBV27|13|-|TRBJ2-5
TGTGCCAGCAGTTTATTACCCCAAGAGACCCAGTACTTC
CASSLLPQETQYF
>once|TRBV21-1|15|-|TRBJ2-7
TGTGCCAGCAGCAACCCTAGCGGGGACTCCTACGAGCAGTACTTC
CASSNPSGDSYEQYF
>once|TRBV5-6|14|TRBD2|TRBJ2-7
TGTGCCAGCAGCGGGGGACTAGCGAGCTACGAGCAGTACTTC
CASSGGLASYEQYF
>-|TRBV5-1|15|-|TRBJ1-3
TGCGCCAGCAGCCGGACAGTCTCCTCTGGAAACACCATATATTTT
CASSRTVSSGNTIYF
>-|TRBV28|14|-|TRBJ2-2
TGTGCCAGCAGTTTATCCGGAACCACCGGGGAGCTGTTTTTT
CASSLSGTTGELFF
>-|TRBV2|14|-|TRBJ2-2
TGTGCCAGCAGCGGTGCAGCGAACACCGGGGAGCTGTTTTTT
CASSGAANTGELFF
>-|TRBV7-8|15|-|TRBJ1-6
TGTGCCAGCAGCTTACTACAGGGATCGGATTCACCCCTCCACTTT
CASSLLQGSDSPLHF
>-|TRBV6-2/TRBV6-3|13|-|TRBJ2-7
TGTGCCAGCAGTTACACTGTGGGCTCCGAGCAGTACTTC
CASSYTVGSEQYF
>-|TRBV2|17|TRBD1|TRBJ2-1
TGTGCTTCAGCCGGGACAGGGGGCATTGGCTCCTACAATGAGCAGTTCTTC
CASAGTGGIGSYNEQFF
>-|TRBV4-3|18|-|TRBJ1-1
TGCGCCAGCAGCCAAGATCACGTACAGGGAATCGTGGACACTGAAGCTTTCTTT
CASSQDHVQGIVDTEAFF
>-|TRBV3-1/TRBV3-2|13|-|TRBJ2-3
TGTGCCAGCAGCCAGCAGCGGACAGATACGCAGTATTTT
CASSQQRTDTQYF
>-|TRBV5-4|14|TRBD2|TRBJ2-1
TGTGCCAGCAGCTTGGCCCAAGCGGGAGTAGAGCAGTTCTTC
CASSLAQAGVEQFF
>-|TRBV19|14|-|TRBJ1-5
TGTGCCAGTAGTATGGTCCCCCAGGGCCAGCCCCAGCATTTT
CASSMVPQGQPQHF
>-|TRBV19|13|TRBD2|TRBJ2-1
TGTGCCAGTAGTTGGGGGGGGTTTAATGAGCAGTTCTTC
CASSWGGFNEQFF